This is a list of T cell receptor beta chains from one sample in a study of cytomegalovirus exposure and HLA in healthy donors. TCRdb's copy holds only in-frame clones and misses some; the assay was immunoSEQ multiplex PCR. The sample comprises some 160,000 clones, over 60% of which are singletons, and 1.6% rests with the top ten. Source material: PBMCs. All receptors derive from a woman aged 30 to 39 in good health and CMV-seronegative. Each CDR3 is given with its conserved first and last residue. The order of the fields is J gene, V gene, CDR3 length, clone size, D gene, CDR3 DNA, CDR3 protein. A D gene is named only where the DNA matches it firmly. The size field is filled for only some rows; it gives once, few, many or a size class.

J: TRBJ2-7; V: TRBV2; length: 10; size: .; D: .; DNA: TGTGCCAGCAGGGAGGGCGAGCAGTACTTC; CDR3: CASREGEQYF
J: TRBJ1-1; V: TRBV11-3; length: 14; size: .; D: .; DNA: TGTGCCAGCAGTTATACAGGGTCAAACACTGAAGCTTTCTTT; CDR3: CASSYTGSNTEAFF
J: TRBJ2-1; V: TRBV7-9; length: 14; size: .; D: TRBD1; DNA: TGTGCCAGCAGCTTAGAGTACAGGGGGAATGAGCAGTTCTTC; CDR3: CASSLEYRGNEQFF
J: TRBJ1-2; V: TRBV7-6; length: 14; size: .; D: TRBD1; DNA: TGTGCCAGCAGCTTAGGGGGGACAGGTCGAGGCTACACCTTC; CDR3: CASSLGGTGRGYTF
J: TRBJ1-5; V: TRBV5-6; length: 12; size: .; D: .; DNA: TGTGCCAGCAGCCTGGGGGAGCAGCCCCAGCATTTT; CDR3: CASSLGEQPQHF
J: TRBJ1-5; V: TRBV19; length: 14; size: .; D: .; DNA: TGTGCCAGTAGTATAGCAGGGGTGTACCAGCCCCAGCATTTT; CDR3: CASSIAGVYQPQHF
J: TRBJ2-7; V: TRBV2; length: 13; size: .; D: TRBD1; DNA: TGTGCCGCCCGACAGGGGGCTCTGTACGAGCAGTACTTC; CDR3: CAARQGALYEQYF
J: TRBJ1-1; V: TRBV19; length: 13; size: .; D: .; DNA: TGTGCCAGTAGTATCGGTCAAGTAAATGAAGCTTTCTTT; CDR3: CASSIGQVNEAFF
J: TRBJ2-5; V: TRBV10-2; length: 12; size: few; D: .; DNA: TGCGCCAGCAGGGCAACAACGGAGACCCAGTACTTC; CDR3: CASRATTETQYF
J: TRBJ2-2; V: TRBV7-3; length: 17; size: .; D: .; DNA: TGTGCCAGCAGCTCCCCACGAGGCGGGGGCAACACCGGGGAGCTGTTTTTT; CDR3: CASSSPRGGGNTGELFF
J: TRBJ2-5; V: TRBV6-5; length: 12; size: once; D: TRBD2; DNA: TGTGCCAGCACCGGGTGGGAGGGGACCCAGTACTTC; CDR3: CASTGWEGTQYF
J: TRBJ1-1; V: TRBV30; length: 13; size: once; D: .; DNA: TGTGCCTGGAGTGTAGGTTGGCGGTCTGAAGCTTTCTTT; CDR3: CAWSVGWRSEAFF
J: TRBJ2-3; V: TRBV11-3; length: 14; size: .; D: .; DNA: TGTGCCAGCAGCGAGCAGGGTGTCACAGATACGCAGTATTTT; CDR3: CASSEQGVTDTQYF
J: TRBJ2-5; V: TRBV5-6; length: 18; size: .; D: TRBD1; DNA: TGTGCCAGCAGCTTCTACCGCCGTAGGGGACAGGGTCAAGAGACCCAGTACTTC; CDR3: CASSFYRRRGQGQETQYF
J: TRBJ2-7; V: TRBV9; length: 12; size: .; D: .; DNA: TGTGCCAGCAGTTCTAACGGGAACGAGCAGTACTTC; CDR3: CASSSNGNEQYF
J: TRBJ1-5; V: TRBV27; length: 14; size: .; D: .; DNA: TGTGCCAGCAGTCCGACGCGGGGGGCTCAGCCCCAGCATTTT; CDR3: CASSPTRGAQPQHF
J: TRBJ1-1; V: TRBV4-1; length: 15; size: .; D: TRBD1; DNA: TGCGCCAGCAGCCAAGACGGGACAGCCAACACTGAAGCTTTCTTT; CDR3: CASSQDGTANTEAFF
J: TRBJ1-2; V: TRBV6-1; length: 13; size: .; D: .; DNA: TGTGCCAGCAGTGAGCAGGGAAACTATGGCTACACCTTC; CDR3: CASSEQGNYGYTF
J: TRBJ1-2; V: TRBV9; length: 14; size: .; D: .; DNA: TGTGCCAGCAGCGTAGAAGTCGGTCGAAGAGACTACACCTTC; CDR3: CASSVEVGRRDYTF
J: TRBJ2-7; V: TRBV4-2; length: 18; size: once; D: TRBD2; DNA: TGTGCCAGCAGCCATGGCCCCACATGGACTAGTGGTTCCTACGAGCAGTACTTC; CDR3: CASSHGPTWTSGSYEQYF
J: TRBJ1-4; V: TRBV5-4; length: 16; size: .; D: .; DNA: TGTGCCAGCAGCCATGGTGGGGCGGTAGTTAATGAAAAACTGTTTTTT; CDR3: CASSHGGAVVNEKLFF
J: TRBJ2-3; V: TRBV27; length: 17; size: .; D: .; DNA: TGTGCCAGCAGTCAACAGGGACTATCCTTCTTCACAGATACGCAGTATTTT; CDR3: CASSQQGLSFFTDTQYF
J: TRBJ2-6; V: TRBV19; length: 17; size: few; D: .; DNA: TGTGCCAGTAGTATACTGGGGCCGCCCTCTGGGGCCAACGTCCTGACTTTC; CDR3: CASSILGPPSGANVLTF
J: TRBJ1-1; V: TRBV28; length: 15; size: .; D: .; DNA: TGTGCCAGCAGGTTATGGGCAGACTCGAACACTGAAGCTTTCTTT; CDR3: CASRLWADSNTEAFF
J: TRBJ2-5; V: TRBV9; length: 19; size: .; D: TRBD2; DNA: TGTGCCAGCAGCGTAGCCACAGATCCCGGGACTAGCGACTTGGAGACCCAGTACTTC; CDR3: CASSVATDPGTSDLETQYF
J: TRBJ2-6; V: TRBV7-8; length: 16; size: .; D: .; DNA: TGTGCCAGCAGCTTAGGTCGGGGCTCTGGGGCCAACGTCCTGACTTTC; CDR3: CASSLGRGSGANVLTF
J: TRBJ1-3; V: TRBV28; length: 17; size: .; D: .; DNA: TGTGCCAGCAGTTTAGGTGGTGGGGAGATCTCTGGAAACACCATATATTTT; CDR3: CASSLGGGEISGNTIYF
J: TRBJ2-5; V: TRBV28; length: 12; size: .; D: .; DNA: TGTGCCAGCCGAACGGAGCAAGAGACCCAGTACTTC; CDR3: CASRTEQETQYF
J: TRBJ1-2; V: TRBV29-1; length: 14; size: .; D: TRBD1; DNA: TGCAGCGTTGCCCCAGGGGGCCCTAACTATGGCTACACCTTC; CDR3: CSVAPGGPNYGYTF
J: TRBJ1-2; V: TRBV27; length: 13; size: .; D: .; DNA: TGTGCCAGCAAAGGCGGTTGGGACTATGGCTACACCTTC; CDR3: CASKGGWDYGYTF
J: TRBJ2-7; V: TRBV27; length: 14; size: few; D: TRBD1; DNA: TGTGCCAGCAGTTTCGGGACAGGGGAGTACGAGCAGTACTTC; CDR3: CASSFGTGEYEQYF
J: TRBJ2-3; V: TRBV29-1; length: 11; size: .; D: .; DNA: TGCAGCGTTGAACCTGCAGATACGCAGTATTTT; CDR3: CSVEPADTQYF
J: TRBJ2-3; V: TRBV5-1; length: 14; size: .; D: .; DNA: TGCGCCAGCAGCTTGGTACAGGGCACAGATACGCAGTATTTT; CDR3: CASSLVQGTDTQYF
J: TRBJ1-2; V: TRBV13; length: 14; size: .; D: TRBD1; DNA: TGTGCCAGCAGCTTAATCCAGGGGGCGAGGGGCTACACCTTC; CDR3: CASSLIQGARGYTF
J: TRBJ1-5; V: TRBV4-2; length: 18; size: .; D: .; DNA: TGTGCCAGCAGCCAAGCGACTGCGACAGGCTATAGCAATCAGCCCCAGCATTTT; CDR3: CASSQATATGYSNQPQHF
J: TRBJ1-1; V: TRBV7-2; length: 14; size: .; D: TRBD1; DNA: TGTGCCAGCAGCATTGGGCCAGGGGGAACTGAAGCTTTCTTT; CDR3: CASSIGPGGTEAFF
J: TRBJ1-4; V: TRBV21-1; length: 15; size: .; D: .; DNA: TGTGCCAGCAGCAAAGTCGACAGGGATAAAGAAAAACTGTTTTTT; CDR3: CASSKVDRDKEKLFF
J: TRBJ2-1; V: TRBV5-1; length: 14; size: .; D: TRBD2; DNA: TGCGCCAGCAGCTCGGGACCGGGGGGGCATGAGCAGTTCTTC; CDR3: CASSSGPGGHEQFF
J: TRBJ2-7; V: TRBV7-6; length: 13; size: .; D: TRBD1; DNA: TGTGCCAGCAGCCCAGGACAGGGCTACGAGCAGTACTTC; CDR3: CASSPGQGYEQYF
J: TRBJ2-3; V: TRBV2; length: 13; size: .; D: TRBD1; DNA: TGTGCCAGCAGAGACAGGGGGCTAAGTACGCAGTATTTT; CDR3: CASRDRGLSTQYF
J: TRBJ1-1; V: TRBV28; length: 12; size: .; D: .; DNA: TGTGCCAGCAGTTTTGGACAGCGTGAAGCTTTCTTT; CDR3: CASSFGQREAFF
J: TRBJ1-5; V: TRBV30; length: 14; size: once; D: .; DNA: TGTGCCTGGACCCCTGTTGGAAGGGGGCAGCCCCAGCATTTT; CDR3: CAWTPVGRGQPQHF
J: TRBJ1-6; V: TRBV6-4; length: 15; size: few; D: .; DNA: TGTGCCAGCAGTGACTCATCCCGGGGTAATTCACCCCTCCACTTT; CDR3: CASSDSSRGNSPLHF
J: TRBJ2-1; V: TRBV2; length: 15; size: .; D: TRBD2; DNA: TGTGCCAGCAGTGAAGGGCTAGCGGGATACGATGAGCAGTTCTTC; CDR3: CASSEGLAGYDEQFF
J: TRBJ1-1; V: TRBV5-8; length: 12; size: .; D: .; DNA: TGTGCCAGCTATTTAATGAGGGTTTCAGCTTTCTTT; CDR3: CASYLMRVSAFF
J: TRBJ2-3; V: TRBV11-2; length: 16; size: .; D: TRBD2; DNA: TGTGCCAGCAGCTCGACTAGCGGGGGGAACACAGATACGCAGTATTTT; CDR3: CASSSTSGGNTDTQYF